The clone carrying this TCR beta chain was observed a handful of times. Germline assignment: CDR1 MGHRA and CDR2 YSYEKL. The CDR3 length is 15 residues. The data are from a study of blood T cells in healthy people across ages. The second PCR ran about 6 to 11 cycles with a sample-barcoded 5' primer and J-beta primers. TCRdb recomputed calls from the 5' RACE reads with MiXCR, one row per CDR3 protein. The data contain approximately 850,000 distinct CDR3 sequences, 58% of them singletons. Specimen: blood. The V call is TRBV4-1, the J call TRBJ2-7, with 7 nucleotides matching TRBD1. The J call may not be correct, given that the DNA end is closer to TRBJ2-5. This receptor was obtained from a man aged 25-45 years in good health. CDR3 protein: CASSQIGTEWETQYF. CDR3 sequence (DNA): TGCGCCAGCAGCCAAATAGGGACAGAGTGGGAGACCCAGTACTTC.